This TCR beta chain was captured in a study of CD8+ T cells in alopecia areata. Overall study context: Among treated patients, oral tofacitinib was administered at 5 to 10 mg twice daily.

On this clone itself: The antigen remains undetermined.

Looked up from germline, CDR1 is LNHDA and CDR2 is SQIVND (reference sequence). V lost 11 bases, J lost 0 bases, and 17 bases lay in between. The CDR3 length is 15 residues. This sample's treatment: oral pan-JAK inhibitor, 5-10 mg twice daily. Following extraction, RNA underwent reverse transcription to cDNA, which served as the sequencing template. Sequenced by immunoSEQ multiplex PCR; TCRdb stores in-frame clones only, minus some. The repertoire holds 110,000 or so clones, with about 61% as singletons. Notes on the study in general: Persistence in scalp and blood during tofacitinib was observed for many expanded lesional clones.

The chain employs TRBV19 and TRBJ1-5; tentatively, D is TRBD1 (6 bases). The sequence was obtained from a human donor with alopecia areata. The sample was CD8+ T cells sorted from blood, taken at week 4, from a patient treated with tofacitinib. CDR3 region: CAAKGGEYSNQPQHF. In nucleotides, the CDR3 is TGTGCCGCCAAGGGGGGAGAATATAGCAATCAGCCCCAGCATTTT.